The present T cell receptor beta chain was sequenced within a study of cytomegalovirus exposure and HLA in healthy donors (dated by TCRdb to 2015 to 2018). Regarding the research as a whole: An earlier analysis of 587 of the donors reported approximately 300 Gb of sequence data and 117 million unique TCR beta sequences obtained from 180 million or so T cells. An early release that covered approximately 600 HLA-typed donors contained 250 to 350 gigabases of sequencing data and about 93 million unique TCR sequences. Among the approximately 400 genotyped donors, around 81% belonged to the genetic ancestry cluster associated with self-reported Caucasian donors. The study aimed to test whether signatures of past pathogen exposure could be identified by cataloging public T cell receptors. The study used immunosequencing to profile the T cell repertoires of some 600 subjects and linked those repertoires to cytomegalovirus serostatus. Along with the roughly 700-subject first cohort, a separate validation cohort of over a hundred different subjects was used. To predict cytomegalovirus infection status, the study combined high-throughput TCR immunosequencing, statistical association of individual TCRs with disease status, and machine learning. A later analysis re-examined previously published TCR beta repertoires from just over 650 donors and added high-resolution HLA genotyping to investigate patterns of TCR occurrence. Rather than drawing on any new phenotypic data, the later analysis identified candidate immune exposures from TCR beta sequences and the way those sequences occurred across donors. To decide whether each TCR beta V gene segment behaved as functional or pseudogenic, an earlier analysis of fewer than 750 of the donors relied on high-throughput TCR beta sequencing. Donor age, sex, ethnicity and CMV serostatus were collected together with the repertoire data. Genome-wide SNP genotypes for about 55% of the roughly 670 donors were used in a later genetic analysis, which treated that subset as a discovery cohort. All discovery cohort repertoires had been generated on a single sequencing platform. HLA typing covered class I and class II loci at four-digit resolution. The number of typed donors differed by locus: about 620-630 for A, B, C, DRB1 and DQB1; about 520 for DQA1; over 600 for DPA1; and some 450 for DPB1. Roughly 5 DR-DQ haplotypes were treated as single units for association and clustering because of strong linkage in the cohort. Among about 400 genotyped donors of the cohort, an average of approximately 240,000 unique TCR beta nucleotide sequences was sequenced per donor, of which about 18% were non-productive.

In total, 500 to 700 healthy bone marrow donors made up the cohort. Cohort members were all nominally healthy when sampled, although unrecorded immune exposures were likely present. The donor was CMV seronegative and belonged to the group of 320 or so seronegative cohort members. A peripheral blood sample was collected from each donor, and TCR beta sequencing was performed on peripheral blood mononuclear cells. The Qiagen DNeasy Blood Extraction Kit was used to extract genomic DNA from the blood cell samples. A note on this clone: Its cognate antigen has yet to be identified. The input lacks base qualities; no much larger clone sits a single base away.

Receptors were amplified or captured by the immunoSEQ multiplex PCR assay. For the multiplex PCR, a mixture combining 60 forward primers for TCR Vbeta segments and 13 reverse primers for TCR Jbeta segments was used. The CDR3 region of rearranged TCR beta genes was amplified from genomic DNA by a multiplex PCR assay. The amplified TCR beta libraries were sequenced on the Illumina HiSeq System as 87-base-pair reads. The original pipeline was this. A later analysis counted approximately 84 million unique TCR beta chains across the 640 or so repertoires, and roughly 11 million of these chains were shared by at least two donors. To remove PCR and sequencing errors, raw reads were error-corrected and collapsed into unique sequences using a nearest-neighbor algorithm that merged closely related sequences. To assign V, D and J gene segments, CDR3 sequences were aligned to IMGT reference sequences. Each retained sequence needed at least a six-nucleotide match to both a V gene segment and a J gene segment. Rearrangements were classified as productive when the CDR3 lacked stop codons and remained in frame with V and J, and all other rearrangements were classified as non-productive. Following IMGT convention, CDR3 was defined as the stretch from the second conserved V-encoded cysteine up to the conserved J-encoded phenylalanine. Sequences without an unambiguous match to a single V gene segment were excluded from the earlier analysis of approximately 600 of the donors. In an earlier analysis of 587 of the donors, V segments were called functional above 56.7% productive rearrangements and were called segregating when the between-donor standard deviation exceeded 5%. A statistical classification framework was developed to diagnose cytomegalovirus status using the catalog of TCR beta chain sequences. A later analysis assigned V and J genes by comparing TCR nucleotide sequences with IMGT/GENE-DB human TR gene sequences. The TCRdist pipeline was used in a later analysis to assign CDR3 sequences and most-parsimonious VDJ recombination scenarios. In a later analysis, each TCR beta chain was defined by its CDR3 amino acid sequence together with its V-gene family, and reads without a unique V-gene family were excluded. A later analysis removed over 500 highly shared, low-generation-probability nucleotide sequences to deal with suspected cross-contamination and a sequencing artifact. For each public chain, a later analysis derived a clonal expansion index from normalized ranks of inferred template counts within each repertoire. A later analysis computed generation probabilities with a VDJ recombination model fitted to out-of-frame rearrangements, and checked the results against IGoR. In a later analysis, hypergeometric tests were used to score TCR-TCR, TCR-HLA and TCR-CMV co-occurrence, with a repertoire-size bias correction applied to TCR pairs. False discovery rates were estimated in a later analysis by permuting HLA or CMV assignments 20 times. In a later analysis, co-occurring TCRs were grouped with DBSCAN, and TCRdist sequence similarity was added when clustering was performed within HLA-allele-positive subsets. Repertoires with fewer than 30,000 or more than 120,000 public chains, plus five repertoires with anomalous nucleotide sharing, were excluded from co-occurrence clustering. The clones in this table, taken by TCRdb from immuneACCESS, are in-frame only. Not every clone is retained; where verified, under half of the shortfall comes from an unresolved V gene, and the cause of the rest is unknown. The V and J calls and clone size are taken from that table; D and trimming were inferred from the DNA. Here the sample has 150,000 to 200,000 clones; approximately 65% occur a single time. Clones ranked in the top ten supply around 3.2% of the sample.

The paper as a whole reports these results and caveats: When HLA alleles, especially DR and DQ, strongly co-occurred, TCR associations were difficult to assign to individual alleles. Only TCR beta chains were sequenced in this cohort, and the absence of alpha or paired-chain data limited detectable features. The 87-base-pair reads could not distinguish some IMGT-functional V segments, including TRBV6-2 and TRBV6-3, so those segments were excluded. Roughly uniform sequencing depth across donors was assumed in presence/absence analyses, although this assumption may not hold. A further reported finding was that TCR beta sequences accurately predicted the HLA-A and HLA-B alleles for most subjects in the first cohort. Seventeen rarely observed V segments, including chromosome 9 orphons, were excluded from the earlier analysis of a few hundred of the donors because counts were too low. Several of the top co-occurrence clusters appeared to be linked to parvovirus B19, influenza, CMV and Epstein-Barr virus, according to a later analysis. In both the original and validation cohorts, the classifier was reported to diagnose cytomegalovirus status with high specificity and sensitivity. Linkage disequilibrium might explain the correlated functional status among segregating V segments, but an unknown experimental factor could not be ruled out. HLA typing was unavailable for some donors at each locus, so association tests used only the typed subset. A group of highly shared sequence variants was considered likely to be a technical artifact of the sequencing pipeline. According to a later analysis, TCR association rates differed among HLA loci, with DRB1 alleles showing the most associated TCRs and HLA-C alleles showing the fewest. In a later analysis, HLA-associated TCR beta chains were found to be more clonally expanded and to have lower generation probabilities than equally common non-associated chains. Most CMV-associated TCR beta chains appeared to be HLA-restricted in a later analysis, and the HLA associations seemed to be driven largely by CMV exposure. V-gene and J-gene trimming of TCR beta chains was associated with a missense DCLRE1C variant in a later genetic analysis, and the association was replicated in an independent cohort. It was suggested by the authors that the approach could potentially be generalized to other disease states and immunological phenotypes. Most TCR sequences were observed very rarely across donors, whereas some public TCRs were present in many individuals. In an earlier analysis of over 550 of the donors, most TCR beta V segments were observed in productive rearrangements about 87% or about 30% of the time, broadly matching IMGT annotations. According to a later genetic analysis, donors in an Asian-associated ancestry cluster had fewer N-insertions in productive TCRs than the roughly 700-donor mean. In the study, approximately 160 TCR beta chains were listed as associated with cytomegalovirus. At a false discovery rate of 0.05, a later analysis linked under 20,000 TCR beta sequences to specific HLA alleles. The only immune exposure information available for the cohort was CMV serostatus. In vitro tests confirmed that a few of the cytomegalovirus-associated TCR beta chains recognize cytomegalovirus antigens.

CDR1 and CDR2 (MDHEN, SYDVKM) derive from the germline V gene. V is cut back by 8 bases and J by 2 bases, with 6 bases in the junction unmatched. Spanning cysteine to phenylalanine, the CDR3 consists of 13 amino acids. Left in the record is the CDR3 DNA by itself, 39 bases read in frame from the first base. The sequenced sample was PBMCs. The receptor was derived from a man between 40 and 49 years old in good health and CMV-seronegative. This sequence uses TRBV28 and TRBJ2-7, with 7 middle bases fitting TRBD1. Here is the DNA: TGTGCCAGCGACACAGGGGTGGCCTACGAGCAGTACTTC. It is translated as CASDTGVAYEQYF.